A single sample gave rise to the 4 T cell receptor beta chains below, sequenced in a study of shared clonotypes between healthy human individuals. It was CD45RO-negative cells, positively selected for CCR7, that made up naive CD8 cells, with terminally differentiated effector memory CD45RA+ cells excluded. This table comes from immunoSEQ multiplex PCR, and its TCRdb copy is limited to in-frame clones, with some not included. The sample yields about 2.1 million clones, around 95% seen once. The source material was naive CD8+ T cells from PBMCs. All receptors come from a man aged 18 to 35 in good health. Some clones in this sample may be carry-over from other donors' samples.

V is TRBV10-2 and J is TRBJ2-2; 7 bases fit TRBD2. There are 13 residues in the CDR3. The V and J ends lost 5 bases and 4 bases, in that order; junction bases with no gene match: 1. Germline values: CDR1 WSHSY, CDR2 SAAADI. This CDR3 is CASSPGGTGELFF. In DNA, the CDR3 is TGCGCCAGCAGTCCGGGGGGCACCGGGGAGCTGTTTTTT.

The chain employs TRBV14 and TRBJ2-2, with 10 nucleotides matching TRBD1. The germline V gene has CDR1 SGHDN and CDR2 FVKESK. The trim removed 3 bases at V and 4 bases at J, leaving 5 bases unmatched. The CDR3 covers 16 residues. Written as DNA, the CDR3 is TGTGCCAGCAGCCACAGACAGGGGGCGGGCACCGGGGAGCTGTTTTTT. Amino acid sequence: CASSHRQGAGTGELFF.

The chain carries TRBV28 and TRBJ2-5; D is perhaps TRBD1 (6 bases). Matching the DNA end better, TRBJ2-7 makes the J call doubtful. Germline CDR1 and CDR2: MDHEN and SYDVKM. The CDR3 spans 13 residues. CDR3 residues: CASTLLGGGEQYF. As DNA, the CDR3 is TGTGCCAGCACCCTCCTAGGGGGTGGCGAGCAGTACTTC.

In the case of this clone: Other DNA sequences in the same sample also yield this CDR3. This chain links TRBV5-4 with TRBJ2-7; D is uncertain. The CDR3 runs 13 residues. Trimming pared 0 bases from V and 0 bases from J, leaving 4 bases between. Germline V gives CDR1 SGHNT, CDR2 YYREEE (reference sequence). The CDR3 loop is CASSLGVSYEQYF. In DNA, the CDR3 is TGTGCCAGCAGCTTGGGAGTCTCCTACGAGCAGTACTTC. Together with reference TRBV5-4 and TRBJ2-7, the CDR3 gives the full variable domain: ETGVTQSPTHLIKTRGQQVTLRCSSQSGHNTVSWYQQALGQGPQFIFQYYREEENGRGNFPPRFSGLQFPNYSSELNVNALELDDSALYLCASSLGVSYEQYFGPGTRLTVT.